The 14 T cell receptor beta chains below were found in one sample sequenced in a study of blood T cells in healthy people across ages. The authors ran a second PCR of 7 to 11 cycles using a sample-barcoded 5' primer and a J-beta primer mix. TCRdb re-derived calls from the 5' RACE reads in MiXCR, one entry per CDR3 protein. The profile covers about 1.8 million distinct CDR3 sequences, with 49% appearing a single time and over 2% taken by the ten largest. Sequencing was carried out using blood. Every receptor here comes from a woman in her thirties or forties in good health.

This chain uses TRBV6-1 with TRBJ2-7; 12 nucleotides agree with TRBD1. Germline trimming cut 6 bases from V and 4 bases from J; bases unmatched to any gene: 19. Germline CDR1 reads MNHNS; CDR2 reads SASEGT. CDR3 length equals 19 residues. The DNA of the CDR3 is TGTGCCAGCAGCCCCCCCTGGGGACAGGGGGCGCGTCGAAAGTACGAGCAGTACTTC. Translated: CASSPPWGQGARRKYEQYF.

The gene calls are TRBV3-1 and TRBJ2-7; 8 bases match TRBD2. J was trimmed by 10 bases and V by 3 bases; bases with no gene match: 11. The germline gives CDR1 LGHDT, CDR2 YNNKEL (reference sequence). The CDR3 sequence is 14 residues long. The CDR3 loop reads CASSHGLASSLQYF. In DNA form, the CDR3 reads TGTGCCAGCAGCCATGGACTAGCCTCCAGCCTTCAGTACTTC.

This sequence joins TRBV27 and TRBJ1-1; maybe TRBD1 (6 bases). Between the trimmed V and J ends, which lost 4 bases and 3 bases, there was a span of 24 bases. CDR1 is MNHEY and CDR2 is SMNVEV in the germline V gene (reference sequence). CDR3 length: 18 amino acids. CDR3 sequence reads: CASSYLQGRGELDTEAFF. In nucleotides, the CDR3 is TGTGCCAGCAGTTACCTACAGGGTCGAGGGGAACTGGACACTGAAGCTTTCTTT.

The V call is TRBV3-1, the J call TRBJ2-5, with D tentatively TRBD1 (6 bases). The CDR3 length is 15 residues. Deletions cut 0 bases from V and 1 base from J, with 9 bases between. The germline V gene encodes CDR1 LGHDT and CDR2 YNNKEL (reference sequence). The CDR3 coding sequence is TGTGCCAGCAGCCAAGAGGGACATACCCAAGAGACCCAGTACTTC. It specifies CASSQEGHTQETQYF.

The chain links TRBV20-1 to TRBJ2-7; weak D call: TRBD2 (7 bases). Trimming pared 4 bases from V and 4 bases from J, leaving 14 bases between. CDR1 and CDR2 from the germline V gene are DFQATT and SNEGSKA (reference sequence). This CDR3 is 13 amino acids long. DNA for the CDR3: TGCAGTGCTAAGGGGGGGCGCTTTTACGAGCAGTACTTC. Protein: CSAKGGRFYEQYF.

The CDR3 reads CASSPNRGSGYGYTF. The CDR3 coding sequence is TGTGCCAGCAGCCCTAACAGGGGTAGTGGCTATGGCTACACCTTC. The rearrangement links TRBV13 to TRBJ1-2; 7 nucleotides agree with TRBD1. CDR1 and CDR2 (germline): PRHDT, FYEKMQ (reference sequence). The trim removed 5 bases at V and 4 bases at J, leaving 10 bases unmatched. The CDR3 spans 15 residues.

In the case of this clonotype: Germline and junction disagree at one end, which may indicate a read error. This chain links TRBV4-2 with TRBJ2-5; maybe TRBD1 (6 bases). CDR1 LGHNA and CDR2 YNFKEQ come from the germline V gene. There are 15 residues in the CDR3. Written as DNA, the CDR3 is TGTACCAGCAGCCAAGATCAACAGGGTAGTGAGACCCAGTACTTC. Its translation is CTSSQDQQGSETQYF.

This clonotype was observed a handful of times. CDR3 sequence reads: CASSNRDRITDTQYF. The CDR3 DNA reads as TGTGCCAGCAGCAACCGGGACAGGATCACAGATACGCAGTATTTT. The chain recombines TRBV7-9 with TRBJ2-3; 8 nucleotides match TRBD1. Germline CDR1 and CDR2: SEHNR and FQNEAQ (reference sequence). The CDR3 spans 15 residues. Trimming took 5 bases from V and 2 from J; bases not matched to a gene: 6.

The chain has TRBV7-2 and TRBJ2-1, with 13 bases fitting TRBD2. CDR1 SGHTA and CDR2 FQGNSA come from the germline V gene. V lost 3 bases and J lost 0; bases outside the gene matches: 8. The CDR3 consists of 19 residues. CDR3 sequence (DNA): TGTGCCAGCAGCTTTTGGGCTACTAGCGGGGGGGTCTCCTACAATGAGCAGTTCTTC. Protein product: CASSFWATSGGVSYNEQFF.

The chain carries TRBV12-3 or TRBV12-4 and TRBJ2-4, with D possibly being TRBD2 (6 bases). The CDR3 has 15 amino acids. V lost 6 bases to trimming and J lost 5 bases, with 17 bases between them. CDR3 residues: CASSLSPGEQNIQYF. The CDR3 DNA reads as TGTGCCAGCAGCCTTTCTCCGGGGGAGCAAAACATTCAGTACTTC.

The table lists this clonotype with a few counts. The rearrangement links TRBV6-2 or TRBV6-3 to TRBJ2-7, with 8 bases matching TRBD1. The CDR3 spans 15 residues. CDR1 is MNHEY and CDR2 is SVGEGT in the germline V gene. V was clipped by 6 bases and J by 2 bases; unmatched bases: 9. The CDR3 sequence: CASRSDRESPYEQYF. In nucleotides, the CDR3 is TGTGCCAGCAGGTCGGACAGGGAGTCCCCCTACGAGCAGTACTTC.

This clonotype is a singleton in its sample. V and J are TRBV6-2 or TRBV6-3 and TRBJ2-5; TRBD1 aligns across 10 bases. The J call may not be correct, given that the DNA end is closer to TRBJ2-7. This CDR3 has 12 amino acids. Germline CDR1 MNHEY, CDR2 SVGEGT. The CDR3 loop is CASGDRGREQYF. CDR3 nucleotide sequence: TGTGCCAGCGGGGACAGGGGCCGCGAGCAGTACTTC.

V usage is TRBV19 and J usage is TRBJ2-1, with no clear D. The CDR3 length is 13 residues. V lost 3 bases and J lost 12, with 15 bases in between. Germline loops: CDR1 LNHDA, CDR2 SQIVND (reference sequence). Here the CDR3 reads CASSIADRTGQFF. For the CDR3, the DNA is TGTGCCAGTAGTATTGCCGATCGGACCGGGCAGTTCTTC.

In this sample, this clonotype turned up a few times. This rearrangement joins TRBV6-5 to TRBJ2-5; no reliable D call. V was pared by 10 bases and J by 1 base, with 13 bases between. Per the germline V gene, CDR1 is MNHEY and CDR2 is SVGAGI. This CDR3 has 13 residues. The DNA for the CDR3 is TGTGCCATTCGCAGTCGTATCCAAGAGACCCAGTACTTC. It specifies CAIRSRIQETQYF.